Listed here are 18 T cell receptor beta chains from one sample, sequenced in a study of neoadjuvant anti-PD-1 for oral cavity cancer. The assay was immunoSEQ multiplex PCR, and TCRdb's table has in-frame clones only and misses some. The repertoire includes about 81,000 clones, under 85% of them detected once, and around 3% sits in the top ten. This specimen was PBMCs, taken before nivolumab (anti-PD-1) treatment. The receptor source for this set is a person between 40 and 85 years old with oral cavity squamous cell carcinoma.

The rearrangement links TRBV6-6 to TRBJ1-3, with TRBD1 matching 7 bases. Germline CDR1 MNHNY, CDR2 SVGAGI (reference sequence). This CDR3 has 13 amino acids. With V trimmed by 7 bases and J by 4 bases, 4 bases remained unmatched. The CDR3 is CASKGDSGNTIYF. CDR3 bases: TGTGCCAGCAAGGGGGACAGCGGAAACACCATATATTTT.

The chain recombines TRBV5-1 with TRBJ2-7, with D perhaps matching TRBD2 (6 bases). This CDR3 is built from 17 residues. The ends were cut back, 0 bases at V and 7 bases at J, with 23 bases in the middle. Germline V lookup: CDR1 SGHRS, CDR2 YFSETQ. As DNA, the CDR3 is TGCGCCAGCAGCTTGGAAGGCAGGGCCCCACCCGCGGGGGAGCAGTACTTC. This encodes CASSLEGRAPPAGEQYF.

The chain uses TRBV10-1 and TRBJ2-2; D remains ambiguous. V dropped 0 bases and J dropped 5 bases, with 10 bases sitting between them. Germline V lookup: CDR1 WNHNN, CDR2 SYGVQD (reference sequence). The CDR3 spans 15 residues. The CDR3 reads CASSESTARTGELFF. The CDR3 coding sequence is TGCGCCAGCAGTGAGTCAACCGCCAGGACCGGGGAGCTGTTTTTT.

The gene calls are TRBV9 and TRBJ2-2, with D unresolved. V lost 0 bases and J lost 5, with 8 bases in between. The CDR3 has 14 residues. Germline V gene data show CDR1 as SGDLS and CDR2 as YYNGEE. The CDR3 here is CASSVALATGELFF. The CDR3 bases are TGTGCCAGCAGCGTAGCTTTGGCAACCGGGGAGCTGTTTTTT.

The rearrangement uses TRBV5-1 and TRBJ2-3; D gene unclear. Deletions cut 4 bases from V and 4 bases from J, with 7 bases between. The CDR3 is 12 amino acids. Germline CDR1 SGHRS, CDR2 YFSETQ. This chain's CDR3 is CASSLVPDTQYF. CDR3 DNA sequence: TGCGCCAGCAGCCTTGTTCCAGATACGCAGTATTTT.

The genes are TRBV6-5 and TRBJ2-7; 7 bases line up with TRBD1. Germline CDR1 reads MNHEY; CDR2 reads SVGAGI. V gave up 5 bases and J gave up 2 bases; unmatched junction bases: 6. This CDR3 contains 14 residues. The CDR3 reads CASSIGDSPYEQYF. The CDR3 bases are TGTGCCAGCAGTATCGGGGACAGTCCCTACGAGCAGTACTTC.

V is TRBV4-2 and J is TRBJ1-5; D call uncertain. CDR3 length: 15 residues. Germline CDR1 and CDR2: LGHNA and YNFKEQ. The V gene lost 0 bases and the J gene lost 5 bases, with 11 bases spanning the gap. CDR3 sequence reads: CASSQDRRLHQPQHF. The CDR3 DNA sequence: TGTGCCAGCAGCCAAGATCGGCGGCTACATCAGCCCCAGCATTTT.

The DNA for the CDR3 is TGTGCCATCGCCCGGACAGGGCCCTATGGCTACACCTTC. Its translation is CAIARTGPYGYTF. The chain recombines TRBV6-5 with TRBJ1-2, with TRBD1 identical over 8 bases. Germline values: CDR1 MNHEY, CDR2 SVGAGI. The J segment lost 4 bases and the V segment lost 10 bases, leaving 8 bases of the junction unmatched. The CDR3 runs 13 residues.

With regard to this clone: This sample also contains other DNA sequences that code for the same CDR3. The CDR3 DNA follows: TGTGCCAGCAGCCCGAGTACAGATACGCAGTATTTT. Translating it yields CASSPSTDTQYF. The V call is TRBV5-6, the J call TRBJ2-3; D gene unclear. The germline V and J ends were trimmed by 4 bases and 3 bases, with 6 bases remaining between them. This CDR3 is 12 amino acids long. Germline CDR1 SGHDT, CDR2 YYEEEE.

The rearrangement links TRBV10-3 to TRBJ1-1; no clear D gene. V lost 10 bases and J 5 bases, leaving 14 bases between the germline ends. There are 12 residues in the CDR3. Germline lookup yields CDR1 ENHRY and CDR2 SYGVKD. In DNA form, the CDR3 reads TGTGCCACAGCCCTGCCGGAGACTGAAGCTTTCTTT. It is translated as CATALPETEAFF.

The chain couples TRBV5-1 to TRBJ2-1, with TRBD2 matching 7 bases. This CDR3 spans 15 amino acids. V was pared by 3 bases and J by 3 bases, with 6 bases of the junction left unmatched. Germline CDR1 and CDR2: SGHRS and YFSETQ. The CDR3 DNA reads TGCGCCAGCAGCTCGGGACTACTGAACTACAATGAGCAGTTCTTC. It is translated as CASSSGLLNYNEQFF.

V is TRBV30 and J is TRBJ2-6; TRBD1 aligns across 8 bases. The CDR3 spans 15 residues. CDR1 and CDR2 (germline): GTSNPN, SVGIG (reference sequence). V lost 7 bases and J lost 4; bases outside the gene matches: 9. The CDR3 is CASPLRGPGANVLTF. CDR3 bases: TGTGCCTCCCCACTCAGGGGGCCCGGGGCCAACGTCCTGACTTTC.

This CDR3 reads CASKRGRDTGELFF. In DNA form, the CDR3 reads TGTGCCAGCAAGCGGGGAAGGGACACCGGGGAGCTGTTTTTT. The rearrangement joins TRBV2 to TRBJ2-2, with 7 bases matching TRBD2. The trim removed 7 bases at V and 3 bases at J, leaving 5 bases unmatched. The germline V gene encodes CDR1 SNHLY and CDR2 FYNNEI. CDR3 length: 14 amino acids.

V is TRBV19 and J is TRBJ1-1; a weak D match, TRBD1 (6 bases). V was pared by 3 bases and J by 0 bases, with 11 bases between. The CDR3 sequence is 15 residues long. In germline, CDR1 is LNHDA, CDR2 SQIVND (reference sequence). The CDR3 is CASSINRVLNTEAFF. In DNA, the CDR3 is TGTGCCAGTAGTATCAACAGGGTCTTGAACACTGAAGCTTTCTTT.

The CDR3 here is CAWSAGLVAGELFF. For the CDR3, the DNA is TGTGCCTGGAGTGCCGGACTAGTTGCCGGGGAGCTGTTTTTT. The chain carries TRBV30 and TRBJ2-2; TRBD2 agrees at 7 bases. The CDR3 runs 14 residues. Per germline, CDR1 GTSNPN and CDR2 SVGIG (reference sequence). V lost 1 base and J lost 6; bases outside the gene matches: 5.

Here the CDR3 reads CASSVISGATDTQYF. The CDR3 bases are TGTGCCAGCAGTGTAATTAGCGGGGCCACAGATACGCAGTATTTT. The rearrangement uses TRBV2 and TRBJ2-3; the match to TRBD2 covers 8 bases. CDR1 is SNHLY, CDR2 FYNNEI, per germline. V dropped 4 bases and J dropped 2; count of bases not matched to a gene: 5. This CDR3 spans 15 amino acids.

The chain links TRBV7-8 to TRBJ2-7; 7 nucleotides match TRBD2. The CDR3 has 16 residues. CDR1 and CDR2 (germline): SGHVS, FQNEAQ. The junction had 11 bases not matched to a gene; V was cut back by 4 bases and J by 2 bases. CDR3 nucleotides: TGTGCCAGCAGCTACCCCTGGGAGGGAGGGGCCTACGAGCAGTACTTC. This encodes CASSYPWEGGAYEQYF.

For this clone: Other DNA sequences in the sample encode the same CDR3. This sequence joins TRBV9 and TRBJ2-7, with TRBD2 matching 10 bases. The J segment lost 2 bases and the V segment lost 0 bases, leaving 2 bases of the junction unmatched. Germline CDR1 is SGDLS and CDR2 is YYNGEE. CDR3 size: 15 residues. CDR3 in amino acids: CASSVGSGGTYEQYF. The CDR3 DNA sequence: TGTGCCAGCAGCGTAGGTAGCGGGGGGACCTACGAGCAGTACTTC.